This T cell receptor (beta chain) was retrieved from a study of tumor-infiltrating lymphocytes in localized non-small cell lung cancer. Study findings and constraints: Tumors had more T cell infiltration than uninvolved lung, per TCRbeta sequencing and CD3 counts. Not all patients were TCR sequenced, owing to tissue quantity. T-cell fraction did not differ between immunotypes IM1 and IM2.

For this clone: Its target is not known.

The method was immunoSEQ multiplex PCR; TCRdb's version includes in-frame clones alone and lacks a portion of them. Here the sample spans around 17,000 clones, 80% being singletons. This TCR came from a human donor with non-small cell lung cancer. The sequencing input was uninvolved lung tissue not adjacent to the tumor.

The chain's CDR3 is CASSRRLAGGMSTDTQYF. The DNA for the CDR3 is TGTGCCAGCAGCCGACGACTAGCGGGAGGAATGAGCACAGATACGCAGTATTTT. This chain uses TRBV5-4 with TRBJ2-3, with 13 bases lining up with TRBD2. Germline lookup yields CDR1 SGHNT and CDR2 YYREEE (reference sequence). The CDR3 consists of 18 residues. V trimming: 4 bases; J trimming: 0 bases; junction bases outside the gene matches: 8. The full variable domain, in which reference TRBV5-4 and TRBJ2-3 provide the parts outside the CDR3, is ETGVTQSPTHLIKTRGQQVTLRCSSQSGHNTVSWYQQALGQGPQFIFQYYREEENGRGNFPPRFSGLQFPNYSSELNVNALELDDSALYLCASSRRLAGGMSTDTQYFGPGTRLTVL.